The 18 T cell receptor beta chains below come from one sample, sequenced in a study of blood T cell repertoires in COVID-19. The data were produced by immunoSEQ multiplex PCR, yet TCRdb's version contains in-frame clones alone and is incomplete. Seen here are fewer than 350,000 clones, under 90% observed once, and the top ten hold approximately 5.2%. Specimen: PBMCs or T cells enriched from blood (not recorded which). These receptor sequences come from a man between 60 and 75 years old who had recovered from COVID-19.

The chain recombines TRBV6-5 with TRBJ1-2; D uncertain. The germline V gene encodes CDR1 MNHEY and CDR2 SVGAGI. With 8 bases removed from V and 4 bases from J, the gap between germline ends came to 14 bases. The CDR3 covers 13 residues. DNA for the CDR3: TGTGCCAGCGGCCCCGGCGGGGTCTATGGCTACACCTTC. Translation: CASGPGGVYGYTF.

This clone appeared a single time. This chain connects TRBV5-4 to TRBJ2-5, with a possible D match to TRBD2 (5 bases). The germline CDR1 and CDR2 sequences are SGHNT and YYREEE (reference sequence). This CDR3 spans 14 amino acids. Trimming removed 5 bases from V and 5 bases from J, with 16 bases in between. The CDR3: CASRAARTGETQYF. CDR3 DNA sequence: TGTGCCAGCAGGGCTGCGCGGACGGGGGAGACCCAGTACTTC.

The genes are TRBV21-1 and TRBJ1-5; the DNA was not compared with TRBD1, the D call given in the table. TRBV21-1 is flagged as a pseudogene. The CDR3 spans 16 residues. CDR3: CASSKATGCSNQPQHF. DNA for the CDR3: TGTGCCAGCAGCAAAGCGACAGGGTGTAGCAATCAGCCCCAGCATTTT.

The chain recombines TRBV12-5 with TRBJ2-1, with TRBD2 identical over 12 bases. The CDR3 loop spans 17 amino acids. Germline V gene data show CDR1 as LGHNT and CDR2 as FRNRAP. The V gene end was trimmed by 1 base and the J gene end by 5 bases; junction bases not matched to a gene: 6. CDR3 protein: CASGLDLGLAGHNEQFF. The CDR3 region has the DNA TGTGCTAGTGGTTTGGACCTCGGACTAGCGGGACACAATGAGCAGTTCTTC.

This chain connects TRBV9 to TRBJ2-7; TRBD2 might be the D (6 bases). Germline lookup yields CDR1 SGDLS and CDR2 YYNGEE. The CDR3 totals 17 residues. The V and J ends lost 0 bases and 5 bases respectively, with 21 bases between them. CDR3 nucleotide sequence: TGTGCCAGCAGCGTAGATATCAGGGCTAGCGTCCCCCACGAGCAGTACTTC. It translates to CASSVDIRASVPHEQYF.

The CDR3 nucleotides are TGTGCCAGCAGCGCTAGCGGGAGTCGCACAGATACGCAGTATTTT. Its protein is CASSASGSRTDTQYF. The chain has TRBV6-4 and TRBJ2-3; 10 nucleotides agree with TRBD2. Germline V gene lookup returns CDR1 MRHNA and CDR2 SNTAGT. Trimming took 6 bases from V and 1 from J; bases not matched to a gene: 4. The CDR3 is made up of 15 amino acids.

The chain links TRBV19 to TRBJ2-5; 7 bases fit TRBD2. The CDR3 spans 15 residues. The V gene's germline CDR1 is LNHDA and CDR2 SQIVND (reference sequence). V shed 2 bases and J 4 bases; nucleotides not matched to a gene: 7. CDR3 sequence (DNA): TGTGCCAGTAGTATACTGGCGGGAGTACCAGAGACCCAGTACTTC. Protein product: CASSILAGVPETQYF.

The chain carries TRBV12-3 or TRBV12-4 and TRBJ1-3, with unresolved D. Trimming cost V 6 bases and J 4 bases, with 4 bases left between them. The CDR3 is 11 amino acids. Here the CDR3 reads CASSQGNTIYF. CDR3 bases: TGTGCCAGCAGCCAGGGAAACACCATATATTTT.

The chain recombines TRBV5-1 with TRBJ2-1; TRBD2 matches at 11 bases. V lost 2 bases to trimming and J lost 8 bases; unmatched junction nucleotides: 12. The V gene's germline CDR1 is SGHRS and CDR2 YFSETQ. There are 17 residues in the CDR3. CDR3 sequence: CASSFMEGLAGSHEQFF. DNA of the CDR3: TGCGCCAGCAGCTTTATGGAAGGACTAGCGGGTTCCCATGAGCAGTTCTTC.

The J gene is TRBJ2-3, the V gene TRBV10-3; 7 positions agree with TRBD1. Looked up from germline, CDR1 is ENHRY and CDR2 is SYGVKD. CDR3 length equals 17 residues. The V and J ends lost 8 bases and 2 bases, in that order; junction bases with no gene match: 16. CDR3 sequence: CAIGGQGVQLNTDTQYF. CDR3 coding DNA: TGTGCCATCGGGGGCCAGGGGGTCCAATTAAACACAGATACGCAGTATTTT.

This chain connects TRBV7-2 to TRBJ1-1, with a weak D call TRBD1 (5 bases). CDR1 and CDR2 (germline): SGHTA, FQGNSA. Trimming left V 0 bases short and J 2 bases short, with 10 bases between. This CDR3 contains 15 residues. This CDR3 is CASSLAPQGNTEAFF. In nucleotides, the CDR3 is TGTGCCAGCAGCTTAGCGCCCCAGGGAAACACTGAAGCTTTCTTT.

V usage is TRBV6-1 and J usage is TRBJ2-7; 10 bases are shared with TRBD2. The CDR3 has 16 residues. The germline V gene encodes CDR1 MNHNS and CDR2 SASEGT. V gave up 3 bases and J gave up 2 bases; unmatched junction bases: 7. CDR3 sequence reads: CASSDQREGRPYEQYF. The CDR3 nucleotides read TGTGCCAGCAGTGATCAGCGGGAGGGCCGCCCCTACGAGCAGTACTTC.

The chain carries TRBV6-6 and TRBJ1-5; TRBD1 might be the D (6 bases). With 5 bases removed from V and 0 bases from J, the gap between germline ends came to 17 bases. The CDR3 spans 17 residues. Germline assignment: CDR1 MNHNY and CDR2 SVGAGI (reference sequence). The CDR3 region is CASSPTWTAYSNQPQHF. The CDR3, as DNA: TGTGCCAGCAGTCCCACGTGGACAGCTTATAGCAATCAGCCCCAGCATTTT.

V and J are TRBV5-5 and TRBJ1-4; 8 bases line up with TRBD1. This CDR3 comprises 14 residues. Unmatched junction bases numbered 7, after V lost 4 bases and J lost 8 bases. The germline V gene encodes CDR1 SGHKS and CDR2 YYEKEE (reference sequence). Here the CDR3 DNA reads TGTGCCAGCAGCCACGACAGGGGCCTCGAAAAACTGTTTTTT. Its protein product is CASSHDRGLEKLFF.

This clone has more than one count but fewer than ten. V is TRBV11-2 and J is TRBJ1-5, with unresolved D. The V gene lost 5 bases and the J gene lost 8 bases, with 13 bases spanning the gap. From germline, CDR1 is SGHAT and CDR2 FQNNGV. CDR3 size: 13 residues. CDR3 protein: CASSRVVSEPQHF. The CDR3 region has the DNA TGTGCCAGCAGCCGGGTCGTGTCGGAGCCCCAGCATTTT.

The chain recombines TRBV19 with TRBJ1-4, with a possible D match to TRBD1 (5 bases). V was trimmed by 3 bases and J by 0 bases, leaving 17 bases between them. This CDR3 region has 18 residues. Germline V gene sequence: CDR1 LNHDA, CDR2 SQIVND (reference sequence). The CDR3 spells CASSMARASSATNEKLFF. The CDR3 bases are TGTGCCAGTAGTATGGCCAGGGCGTCCTCAGCAACTAATGAAAAACTGTTTTTT.

This clone came up once. This CDR3 reads CASSRPGSPLHF. For the CDR3, the DNA is TGTGCCAGCAGCCGACCGGGTTCCCCCCTCCACTTT. This sequence joins TRBV28 and TRBJ1-6; no definite D call. The CDR3 is 12 residues long. Per germline, CDR1 MDHEN and CDR2 SYDVKM. Deletions cut 6 bases from V and 13 bases from J, with 13 bases between.

The genes are TRBV6-5 and TRBJ2-7, with 7 bases fitting TRBD1. The CDR3 contains 14 residues. The germline V gene encodes CDR1 MNHEY and CDR2 SVGAGI. The V segment lost 6 bases and the J segment 3 bases; nucleotides outside the gene matches: 8. CDR3 sequence: CASSIGTAFYEQYF. For the CDR3, the DNA is TGTGCCAGCAGCATAGGGACAGCATTCTACGAGCAGTACTTC.